The clone carrying this T cell receptor beta chain was observed at least ten times. TCR beta CDR3 region amplification was performed from RNA transcripts. In the first-round RT-PCR of the TCR CDR3, the HTBI primer set was used. Each CDR3 protein gets one entry after TCRdb re-called the multiplex PCR reads with MiXCR. The sample comprises approximately 400,000 distinct CDR3 sequences, more than 15% of which are singletons, and about 14% rests with the top ten. The germline V and J ends were trimmed by 5 bases and 1 base, with 13 bases remaining between them. Germline assignment: CDR1 SGHTA and CDR2 FQGTGA. This CDR3 spans 15 amino acids. The data derive from a study of T cells in Graves' hyperthyroidism and ophthalmopathy.

This sequence originates from a woman aged 18-35 years with Graves' hyperthyroidism. The source material was blood. This chain uses TRBV7-3 with TRBJ2-3; D unclear. CDR3 region: CASSLFGVGTDTQYF. In DNA, the CDR3 is TGTGCCAGCAGCCTGTTTGGAGTAGGCACAGATACGCAGTATTTT.